Listed below are T cell receptor beta chains from one sample, sequenced in a study of shared clonotypes between healthy human individuals. TCRdb's table, derived via immunoSEQ multiplex PCR, lists solely in-frame clones and lacks some. The sample consists of more than 900,000 clones, 75% to 85% of them appearing once. The sequenced material came from memory CD4+ T cells from PBMCs. The receptors derive from a man younger than 30 in good health. Some clones in this sample may be carry-over from other donors' samples. CDR3s include the opening cysteine and the closing phenylalanine or tryptophan. Each record gives: V gene, J gene, clone size, D gene, CDR3 protein, CDR3 DNA. A D gene is named only where the DNA matches it firmly. Clone size is stated in some rows and not others, as once, few, many or a class when expanded.

V gene: TRBV6-1
J gene: TRBJ2-7
clone size: few
D gene: -
CDR3 protein: CASSGASGYEQYF
CDR3 DNA: TGTGCCAGCAGTGGGGCCTCGGGTTACGAGCAGTACTTC

V gene: TRBV7-3
J gene: TRBJ2-5
clone size: -
D gene: -
CDR3 protein: CASSLGRQETQYF
CDR3 DNA: TGTGCCAGCAGCTTAGGGCGCCAGGAGACCCAGTACTTC

V gene: TRBV7-8
J gene: TRBJ1-2
clone size: -
D gene: -
CDR3 protein: CASSLGVGPGYGYTF
CDR3 DNA: TGTGCCAGCAGCTTAGGAGTGGGACCGGGCTATGGCTACACCTTC

V gene: TRBV6-5
J gene: TRBJ2-2
clone size: few
D gene: -
CDR3 protein: CASSIQGFTGELFF
CDR3 DNA: TGTGCCAGCAGTATCCAGGGATTCACCGGGGAGCTGTTTTTT

V gene: TRBV2
J gene: TRBJ2-7
clone size: many
D gene: -
CDR3 protein: CASSGQGQSYEQYF
CDR3 DNA: TGTGCCAGCAGTGGGCAGGGGCAATCCTACGAGCAGTACTTC

V gene: TRBV6-6
J gene: TRBJ2-7
clone size: -
D gene: -
CDR3 protein: CASSQAREGGRYEQYF
CDR3 DNA: TGTGCCAGCAGTCAGGCCCGAGAGGGGGGTCGCTACGAGCAGTACTTC

V gene: TRBV6-1
J gene: TRBJ1-2
clone size: many
D gene: -
CDR3 protein: CASSEVFRNGYTF
CDR3 DNA: TGTGCCAGCAGTGAAGTTTTCCGGAATGGCTACACCTTC

V gene: TRBV28
J gene: TRBJ2-7
clone size: -
D gene: -
CDR3 protein: CASSLRDGRGQYF
CDR3 DNA: TGTGCCAGCAGTTTAAGGGATGGCCGGGGGCAGTACTTC

V gene: TRBV19
J gene: TRBJ2-7
clone size: -
D gene: -
CDR3 protein: CASSIAGVHYEQYF
CDR3 DNA: TGTGCCAGTAGTATAGCTGGGGTGCACTACGAGCAGTACTTC

V gene: TRBV29-1
J gene: TRBJ1-1
clone size: -
D gene: -
CDR3 protein: CSVVSTGMWGGAFF
CDR3 DNA: TGCAGCGTTGTCTCAACGGGGATGTGGGGAGGAGCTTTCTTT

V gene: TRBV7-3
J gene: TRBJ2-2
clone size: -
D gene: TRBD1
CDR3 protein: CASSSPTGGTGKAGELFF
CDR3 DNA: TGTGCCAGCAGCTCCCCAACTGGCGGGACAGGGAAAGCCGGGGAGCTGTTTTTT

V gene: TRBV6-1
J gene: TRBJ1-1
clone size: -
D gene: TRBD1
CDR3 protein: CASSRGGTGGPEAFF
CDR3 DNA: TGTGCCAGCAGTCGGGGAGGGACAGGGGGCCCTGAAGCTTTCTTT

V gene: TRBV7-2
J gene: TRBJ1-3
clone size: -
D gene: -
CDR3 protein: CASSRQVQENTIYF
CDR3 DNA: TGTGCCAGCAGCCGACAGGTACAAGAAAACACCATATATTTT

V gene: TRBV27
J gene: TRBJ2-1
clone size: -
D gene: -
CDR3 protein: CASSSYLPNEQFF
CDR3 DNA: TGTGCCAGCAGTTCTTACCTCCCCAATGAGCAGTTCTTC

V gene: TRBV5-5
J gene: TRBJ2-5
clone size: -
D gene: -
CDR3 protein: CASSGGLRETQYF
CDR3 DNA: TGTGCCAGCAGCGGCGGACTACGGGAGACCCAGTACTTC

V gene: TRBV7-2
J gene: TRBJ1-4
clone size: -
D gene: -
CDR3 protein: CASSLAWDTGGELFF
CDR3 DNA: TGTGCCAGCAGCTTAGCTTGGGACACCGGGGGGGAACTGTTTTTT

V gene: TRBV19
J gene: TRBJ1-5
clone size: -
D gene: -
CDR3 protein: CASSSPGVFNQPQHF
CDR3 DNA: TGTGCCAGTAGTTCCCCTGGGGTGTTCAATCAGCCCCAGCATTTT

V gene: TRBV5-8
J gene: TRBJ1-5
clone size: few
D gene: TRBD1
CDR3 protein: CASSYGTGVDQPQHF
CDR3 DNA: TGTGCCAGCAGCTACGGGACAGGGGTGGATCAGCCCCAGCATTTT

V gene: TRBV7-9
J gene: TRBJ2-1
clone size: -
D gene: TRBD2
CDR3 protein: CASSKIAGGPGEQFF
CDR3 DNA: TGTGCCAGCAGCAAAATAGCGGGAGGGCCCGGTGAGCAGTTCTTC